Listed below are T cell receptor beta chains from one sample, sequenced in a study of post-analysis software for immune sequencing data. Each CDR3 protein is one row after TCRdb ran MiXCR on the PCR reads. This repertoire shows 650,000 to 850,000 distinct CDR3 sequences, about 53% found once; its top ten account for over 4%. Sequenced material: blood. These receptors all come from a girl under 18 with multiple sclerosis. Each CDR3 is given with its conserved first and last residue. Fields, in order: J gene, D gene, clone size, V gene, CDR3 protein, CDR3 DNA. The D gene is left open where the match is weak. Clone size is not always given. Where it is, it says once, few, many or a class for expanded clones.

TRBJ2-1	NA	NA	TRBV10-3	CAISEFETSPKGREQFF	TGTGCCATCAGTGAGTTCGAAACTAGCCCCAAGGGGCGGGAGCAGTTCTTC
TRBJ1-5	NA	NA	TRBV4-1	CASSVSLGGNQPQHF	TGCGCCAGCAGCGTCAGCCTTGGGGGCAATCAGCCCCAGCATTTT
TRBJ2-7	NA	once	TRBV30	CAWSVKATYEQYF	TGTGCCTGGAGTGTTAAGGCCACCTACGAGCAGTACTTC
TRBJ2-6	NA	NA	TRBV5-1	CASSVDVGAGANVLTF	TGCGCCAGCAGCGTGGATGTTGGGGCCGGGGCCAACGTCCTGACTTTC
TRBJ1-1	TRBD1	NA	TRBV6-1	CASSERGPGTVNTEAFF	TGTGCCAGCAGTGAAAGAGGACCCGGGACAGTGAACACTGAAGCTTTCTTT
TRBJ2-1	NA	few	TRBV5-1	CASSLRGGDNEQFF	TGCGCCAGCAGCTTAAGGGGGGGGGACAATGAGCAGTTCTTC
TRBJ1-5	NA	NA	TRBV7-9	CASSLAGGSEQPQHF	TGTGCCAGCAGCTTAGCGGGGGGCTCGGAACAGCCCCAGCATTTT
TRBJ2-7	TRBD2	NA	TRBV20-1	CSAPLSGSRYSYEQYF	TGCAGTGCTCCCCTAAGCGGGAGTCGTTACTCCTACGAGCAGTACTTC
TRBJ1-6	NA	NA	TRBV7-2	CASSTRQAYNSPLHF	TGTGCCAGCAGCACCAGACAGGCCTATAATTCACCCCTCCACTTT
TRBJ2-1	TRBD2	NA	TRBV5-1	CASSGTSGFYNEQFF	TGCGCCAGCAGCGGAACTAGCGGATTCTACAATGAGCAGTTCTTC
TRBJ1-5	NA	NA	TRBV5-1	CASSLGPSNQPQHF	TGCGCCAGCAGCTTGGGGCCTAGCAATCAGCCCCAGCATTTT
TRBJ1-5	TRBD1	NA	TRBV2	CASSEAGQGAHNQPQHF	TGTGCCAGCAGTGAAGCGGGACAGGGGGCGCACAATCAGCCCCAGCATTTT
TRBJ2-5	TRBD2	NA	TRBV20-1	CSATRLAGLQETQYF	TGCAGTGCTACCCGACTAGCGGGCCTCCAAGAGACCCAGTACTTC
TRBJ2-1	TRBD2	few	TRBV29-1	CSVASGRAREQFF	TGCAGCGTTGCTAGCGGGAGGGCCCGGGAGCAGTTCTTC
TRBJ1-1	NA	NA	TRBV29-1	CSVAPGATNTEAFF	TGCAGCGTTGCCCCCGGCGCGACGAACACTGAAGCTTTCTTT
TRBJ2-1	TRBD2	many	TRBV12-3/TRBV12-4	CASRGLAGYNEQFF	TGTGCCAGCAGAGGACTAGCGGGGTACAATGAGCAGTTCTTC
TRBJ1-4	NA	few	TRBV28	CASKGREKLFF	TGTGCCAGCAAAGGACGGGAAAAACTGTTTTTT
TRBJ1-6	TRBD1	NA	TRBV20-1	CSARRQGNNSPLHF	TGCAGTGCTAGAAGACAGGGAAATAATTCACCCCTCCACTTT
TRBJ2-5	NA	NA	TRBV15	CATSRDRVGQETQYF	TGTGCCACCAGCAGAGACCGAGTCGGGCAAGAGACCCAGTACTTC
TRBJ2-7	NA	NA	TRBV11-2	CASSQLGYEQYF	TGTGCCAGCAGCCAACTCGGTTACGAGCAGTACTTC
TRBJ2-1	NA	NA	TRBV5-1	CATAVGAVGNEQFF	TGCGCCACCGCGGTGGGGGCTGTGGGGAATGAGCAGTTCTTC
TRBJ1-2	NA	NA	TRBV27	CASSPLMEDRSGYTF	TGTGCCAGCAGCCCCCTAATGGAGGACAGATCTGGCTACACCTTC
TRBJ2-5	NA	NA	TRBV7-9	CASSLRSGLETQYF	TGTGCCAGCAGCTTGAGGTCTGGTTTGGAGACCCAGTACTTC
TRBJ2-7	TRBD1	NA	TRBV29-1	CSVAGGQGSYEQYF	TGCAGCGTTGCGGGGGGACAGGGGTCCTACGAGCAGTACTTC
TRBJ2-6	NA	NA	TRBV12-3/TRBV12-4	CASSFYHSSGANVLTF	TGTGCCAGCAGTTTTTACCATTCCTCTGGGGCCAACGTCCTGACTTTC
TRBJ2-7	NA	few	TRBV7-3	CASSLDGGGSPYEQYF	TGTGCCAGCAGCTTAGATGGCGGGGGCTCTCCCTACGAGCAGTACTTC
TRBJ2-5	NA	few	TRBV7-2	CASSLTGAGYQETQYF	TGTGCCAGCAGCTTGACGGGGGCCGGGTACCAAGAGACCCAGTACTTC
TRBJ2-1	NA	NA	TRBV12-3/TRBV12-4	CASSLLGGLSNSYNEQFF	TGTGCCAGCAGCCTTCTAGGGGGGCTCTCGAACTCCTACAATGAGCAGTTCTTC
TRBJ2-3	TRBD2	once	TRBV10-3	CATQTSGSTDTQYF	TGTGCCACCCAGACTAGCGGGAGCACAGATACGCAGTATTTT
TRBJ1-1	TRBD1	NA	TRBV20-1	CSARRTGGGSEAFF	TGCAGTGCTAGGAGGACAGGGGGAGGGTCTGAAGCTTTCTTT
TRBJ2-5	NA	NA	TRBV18	CASSPLPRGTQETQYF	TGTGCCAGCTCACCGCTTCCGAGGGGAACCCAAGAGACCCAGTACTTC
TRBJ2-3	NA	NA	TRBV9	CASRRDYTGTDTQYF	TGTGCCAGCAGGCGAGACTATACCGGCACAGATACGCAGTATTTT